The clone carrying this T cell receptor beta chain has only a few counts. Its antigen remains unidentified. The data were obtained in a study of vaccination and CD4 T cells after COVID-19. Study background: Post-vaccine specimens were obtained a median about 69 days after dose two (range 14 to 241).

Treatment defined: roughly 10-day PBMC culture with coronavirus spike peptide pools or control peptides (ViraFEST assay). Sequencing of cultured CD4+ T cell DNA used the Oncomine TCR Beta short-read assay. The authors extracted genomic DNA from cultured CD4+ T cells. Each CDR3 protein gets one entry after TCRdb re-called the PCR reads with MiXCR. In the table there are thousands of distinct CDR3 sequences, around 45% of which are singletons. The trim removed 6 bases at V and 1 base at J, leaving 8 bases unmatched. The germline V gene encodes CDR1 MNHNS and CDR2 SASEGT. The CDR3 loop spans 17 amino acids.

The TCR sequence derives from a human donor who had recovered from COVID-19. The chain combines TRBV6-1 with TRBJ2-1; TRBD2 aligns across 11 bases. The sample taken for sequencing was CD4+ T cells from blood, cultured in vitro. The CDR3 spells CASSRFSGGASYNEQFF. The CDR3 nucleotides are TGTGCCAGCAGCCGCTTTAGCGGGGGGGCATCCTACAATGAGCAGTTCTTC.